This T cell receptor (beta chain) was captured by sequencing in a study of cytomegalovirus exposure and HLA in healthy donors. Findings of the study overall: For cytomegalovirus status, the classifier reportedly gave diagnoses with high specificity and sensitivity. In an earlier analysis, in 587 donors, most V segments appeared productive either ~87% or ~30% of the time. Across HLA loci, a later analysis found differing TCR association rates, with DRB1 most and HLA-C fewest. A likely sequencing artifact accounted for one observed cluster of highly shared sequence variants.

Turning to this clone: Its antigen is undetermined.

PCR amplification relied on 60 Vbeta primers (plus 13 Jbeta primers). Assay: immunoSEQ multiplex PCR; the TCRdb copy retains only in-frame clones and omits some. The sample comprises 150,000 or so clones, 74% of which are singletons, and roughly 7.2% rests with the top ten. The germline V gene encodes CDR1 SQVTM and CDR2 ANQGSEA. The CDR3 loop spans 14 amino acids. V was trimmed by 5 bases and J by 7 bases, leaving 20 bases between them. The specimen sequenced was PBMCs. This clonotype was obtained from a male donor in good health and CMV-seronegative. The V call is TRBV29-1, the J call TRBJ1-2; D gene ambiguous. CDR3 sequence reads: CSVQASPGVVGYTF. The CDR3 region has the DNA TGCAGCGTTCAGGCCAGCCCCGGCGTGGTTGGCTACACCTTC.